Shown below are 25 T cell receptor beta chains from a single sample sequenced in a study of T cell responses to AZD1222 COVID-19 vaccine (dated by TCRdb to about 2021). The sample's time point label, decoded: baseline before first vaccination. Library preparation used the immunoSEQ multiplex PCR assay. TCRdb's version of the immuneACCESS table is confined to in-frame rearrangements and falls short of the full clone set. An unresolved V gene accounts for under half of the shortfall where checked; the remainder is of unknown origin. The sample table lists more than 110,000 clones, 88% of them with a count of one. The ten most abundant clones make up nearly 3.5% of the sample. The source material was peripheral blood, sampled on day 0 of AZD1222 vaccination. The receptor source for this set is an adult in good health.

The chain combines TRBV18 with TRBJ1-5, with 10 positions matching TRBD1. This CDR3 is 15 amino acids long. J lost 7 bases, V lost 3 bases, and 6 bases had no gene match. Germline CDR1 reads KGHSH; CDR2 reads LQKENI. CDR3 bases: TGTGCCAGCTCACCGGGACAGGGGATCGGACAGCCCCAGCATTTT. Its translation: CASSPGQGIGQPQHF.

The J gene is TRBJ1-5, the V gene TRBV10-3, with 7 bases lining up with TRBD1. Germline V gene data show CDR1 as ENHRY and CDR2 as SYGVKD. Losses at the gene ends were 2 bases for V and 6 bases for J; bases not matched to a gene: 4. The CDR3 spans 14 residues. The DNA of the CDR3 is TGTGCCATCAGTGAGGGACAGGCGGCTCAGCCCCAGCATTTT. It translates to CAISEGQAAQPQHF.

The chain employs TRBV12-5 and TRBJ1-3; no clear D gene. CDR1 and CDR2 from the germline V gene are LGHNT and FRNRAP. The CDR3 is 14 residues long. The V end was cut by 5 bases, the J end by 0 bases, with 8 bases between. DNA of the CDR3: TGTGCTAGTGGTACCCTATCCTCTGGAAACACCATATATTTT. It yields the protein CASGTLSSGNTIYF.

This clone was observed a handful of times. The chain joins TRBV6-4 to TRBJ2-1; 12 nucleotides align to TRBD2. V was clipped by 2 bases and J by 4 bases; unmatched bases: 0. Looked up from germline, CDR1 is MRHNA and CDR2 is SNTAGT. CDR3 length: 15 residues. The DNA of the CDR3 is TGTGCCAGCAGTGACGGGACTAGCGGGTACAATGAGCAGTTCTTC. It translates to CASSDGTSGYNEQFF.

On this clone itself: One junction end disagrees with the germline gene, perhaps due to a read error. This sequence joins TRBV7-9 and TRBJ2-1; 7 bases map to TRBD2. Germline CDR1 reads SEHNR; CDR2 reads FQNEAQ (reference sequence). The CDR3 loop spans 15 amino acids. The CDR3 sequence is CASNLGTNSYNEQFF. CDR3 sequence (DNA): TGTGCCAGCAACTTAGGGACTAACTCCTACAATGAGCAGTTCTTC.

The chain links TRBV6-5 to TRBJ1-2; no definite D call. Trimming left V 11 bases short and J 4 bases short, with 23 bases between. The germline gives CDR1 MNHEY, CDR2 SVGAGI. This CDR3 spans 15 amino acids. The CDR3 region is CAAQSGERSPYGYTF. The CDR3 nucleotides read TGTGCCGCCCAAAGCGGGGAGCGATCACCCTATGGCTACACCTTC.

This rearrangement joins TRBV11-3 to TRBJ2-2, with D tentatively TRBD2 (6 bases). Per germline, CDR1 SGHNT and CDR2 YENEEA. The CDR3 runs 14 residues. V was clipped by 3 bases and J by 5 bases, with 10 bases between them. The CDR3 protein is CASSFSGGTGELFF. DNA of the CDR3: TGTGCCAGCAGCTTTAGTGGGGGGACCGGGGAGCTGTTTTTT.

This rearrangement joins TRBV12-5 to TRBJ2-5; no clear D. Germline V CDR1 and CDR2: LGHNT, FRNRAP. V lost 2 bases and J 3 bases, leaving 7 bases between the germline ends. This CDR3 is built from 13 residues. Here the CDR3 DNA reads TGTGCTAGTGGTTTGCCCCCGGAAGAGACCCAGTACTTC. Its protein is CASGLPPEETQYF.

The chain is built from TRBV29-1 and TRBJ1-2; D not resolved. The V and J ends lost 4 bases and 0 bases respectively, with 9 bases between them. Germline V gives CDR1 SQVTM, CDR2 ANQGSEA. The CDR3 sequence is 13 residues long. The CDR3 region has the DNA TGCAGCGTTGTCGGCACCGCTAACTATGGCTACACCTTC. Protein sequence: CSVVGTANYGYTF.

The J gene is TRBJ2-3, the V gene TRBV5-6; D is uncertain. Germline V CDR1 and CDR2: SGHDT, YYEEEE. Trimming took 8 bases from V and 0 from J, leaving 16 bases between them. CDR3 length equals 15 residues. In DNA form, the CDR3 reads TGTGCCAGTTGGGAAACCCGAACTAGCACAGATACGCAGTATTTT. This codes for CASWETRTSTDTQYF.

This clone is a singleton in its sample. CDR3 amino acids: CASSPDRGGGSTDTQYF. The CDR3 nucleotides are TGTGCCAGCTCACCGGACAGGGGGGGAGGCTCGACAGATACGCAGTATTTT. The chain employs TRBV18 and TRBJ2-3; 10 nucleotides align to TRBD1. After removal of 3 bases from V and 3 bases from J, the junction contained 9 bases not matched to a gene. The CDR3 extends over 17 amino acids. CDR1 KGHSH and CDR2 LQKENI come from the germline V gene.

The rearrangement uses TRBV30 and TRBJ2-7, with D perhaps matching TRBD1 (7 bases). From germline, CDR1 is GTSNPN and CDR2 SVGIG (reference sequence). With 8 bases removed from V and 7 bases from J, the gap between germline ends came to 21 bases. The CDR3 consists of 13 residues. As DNA, the CDR3 is TGTGCCGGAAGGCTGGAGGGGGCAGGGGAGCAGTACTTC. Translation gives CAGRLEGAGEQYF.

The CDR3 nucleotides read TGTGCCAGCAGTAACCCCCGCGGGGTGGGGGAGCAGTACTTC. Translation: CASSNPRGVGEQYF. The rearrangement joins TRBV5-4 to TRBJ2-7, with TRBD2 as a possible D gene (6 bases). Germline CDR1 reads SGHNT; CDR2 reads YYREEE (reference sequence). The V gene lost 5 bases and the J gene lost 7 bases, with 19 bases spanning the gap. This CDR3 is built from 14 residues.

The DNA of the CDR3 is TGTGCCACCGGACATTCTAATTCACCCCTCCACTTT. This translates into CATGHSNSPLHF. The chain links TRBV19 to TRBJ1-6, with a weak D call TRBD1 (5 bases). The CDR3 is 12 amino acids. CDR1 and CDR2 from the germline V gene are LNHDA and SQIVND (reference sequence). Trimming removed 10 bases from V and 6 bases from J, with 10 bases in between.

The chain combines TRBV30 with TRBJ2-7; TRBD2 agrees at 7 bases. Germline CDR1 reads GTSNPN; CDR2 reads SVGIG (reference sequence). V shed 3 bases and J 6 bases; nucleotides not matched to a gene: 11. The CDR3 is 14 amino acids. The CDR3 coding sequence is TGTGCCTGGAGGGGCCGCGGGAGAAGGGGCGAGCAGTACTTC. It translates to CAWRGRGRRGEQYF.

J is TRBJ1-1 and V is TRBV19; 7 positions match TRBD1. V was pared by 4 bases and J by 2 bases, with 7 bases of the junction left unmatched. The germline V gene encodes CDR1 LNHDA and CDR2 SQIVND (reference sequence). CDR3 size: 15 residues. The CDR3 loop reads CASSTRTGRNTEAFF. The CDR3 DNA follows: TGTGCCAGTAGTACGCGGACAGGCCGAAACACTGAAGCTTTCTTT.

The chain joins TRBV5-6 to TRBJ1-3; D uncertain. V lost 0 bases to trimming and J lost 0 bases, with 13 bases between them. Germline V gene sequence: CDR1 SGHDT, CDR2 YYEEEE. The CDR3 extends over 17 amino acids. The CDR3 bases are TGTGCCAGCAGCTTGGGGGAGTTAAGGCTCTCTGGAAACACCATATATTTT. Translation gives CASSLGELRLSGNTIYF.

This chain joins TRBV10-3 and TRBJ1-6, with 8 bases that match TRBD1. Per germline, CDR1 ENHRY and CDR2 SYGVKD. This CDR3 is built from 15 residues. The V segment lost 2 bases and the J segment 9 bases; nucleotides outside the gene matches: 6. CDR3 coding DNA: TGTGCCATCAGTGAGCCAGGACAGGGATCTTCACCCCTCCACTTT. Protein sequence: CAISEPGQGSSPLHF.

The chain carries TRBV9 and TRBJ1-3, with 10 bases lining up with TRBD1. V shed 4 bases and J 0 bases; nucleotides not matched to a gene: 4. Looked up from germline, CDR1 is SGDLS and CDR2 is YYNGEE. The CDR3 length is 16 residues. The CDR3 bases are TGTGCCAGCAGCCCCAGACAGGGGGCCTCTGGAAACACCATATATTTT. It translates to CASSPRQGASGNTIYF.

The J gene is TRBJ2-5, the V gene TRBV5-4; D is perhaps TRBD2 (6 bases). Germline lookup yields CDR1 SGHNT and CDR2 YYREEE (reference sequence). Trimming removed 4 bases from V and 4 bases from J, with 14 bases in between. The CDR3 covers 14 residues. The CDR3 coding sequence is TGTGCCAGCAGCCACGCGACTAGGGCAGAGACCCAGTACTTC. Protein product: CASSHATRAETQYF.

The J gene is TRBJ1-2, the V gene TRBV2; TRBD1 agrees at 9 bases. CDR1 is SNHLY, CDR2 FYNNEI, per germline. The junction had 4 bases not matched to a gene; V was cut back by 6 bases and J by 2 bases. The CDR3 loop spans 14 amino acids. Here the CDR3 reads CASSGTGQNYGYTF. In nucleotides, the CDR3 is TGTGCCAGCAGCGGGACAGGGCAGAACTATGGCTACACCTTC. Full variable domain (outside the CDR3, taken from reference TRBV2 and TRBJ1-2): EPEVTQTPSHQVTQMGQEVILRCVPISNHLYFYWYRQILGQKVEFLVSFYNNEISEKSEIFDDQFSVERPDGSNFTLKIRSTKLEDSAMYFCASSGTGQNYGYTFGSGTRLTVV.

The J gene is TRBJ2-5, the V gene TRBV7-8; TRBD2 might be the D (6 bases). Per germline, CDR1 SGHVS and CDR2 FQNEAQ. V lost 1 base and J 2 bases, leaving 8 bases between the germline ends. The CDR3 length is 14 residues. CDR3 DNA: TGTGCCAGCAGCTTAGGTAGCGGTCAAGAGACCCAGTACTTC. Protein product: CASSLGSGQETQYF.

The chain's CDR3 is CASSPGTGNYGYTF. The CDR3 DNA reads TGTGCCAGCAGTCCCGGGACAGGGAACTATGGCTACACCTTC. The chain combines TRBV6-5 with TRBJ1-2, with TRBD1 identical over 9 bases. Losses at the gene ends were 5 bases for V and 2 bases for J; bases not matched to a gene: 3. The V gene's germline CDR1 is MNHEY and CDR2 SVGAGI. This CDR3 is built from 14 residues.

The chain couples TRBV27 to TRBJ2-7; D is undetermined. Germline-derived CDR1 and CDR2 are MNHEY and SMNVEV (reference sequence). The CDR3 runs 13 residues. Trimming left V 5 bases short and J 7 bases short, with 15 bases between. The CDR3 loop reads CASSRYSVGEQYF. The CDR3 nucleotides are TGTGCCAGCAGTAGGTACTCGGTGGGGGAGCAGTACTTC.

The chain combines TRBV5-6 with TRBJ2-7; 11 nucleotides match TRBD2. V lost 8 bases to trimming and J lost 3 bases; unmatched junction nucleotides: 13. This CDR3 is built from 16 residues. Germline V CDR1 and CDR2: SGHDT, YYEEEE. CDR3 sequence: CASHQGASGRIYEQYF. CDR3 bases: TGTGCCAGTCATCAGGGGGCTAGCGGGAGGATCTACGAGCAGTACTTC.